One and the same sample provided the 31 T cell receptor beta chains below, sequenced in a study of shared clonotypes between healthy human individuals. Only in-frame clones appear in the TCRdb table, and some are missing; sequencing was by immunoSEQ multiplex PCR. The data contain a few million clones, roughly 92% of them seen just once; the ten biggest clones take up roughly 0.34%. The sequenced material came from naive CD4+ T cells from PBMCs. Stated subset: CD45RA+ positively selected. Source of these receptors: a man between 18 and 35 years old in good health. Some clones in this sample may be carry-over from other donors' samples.

The chain links TRBV6-6 to TRBJ2-7; 13 bases match TRBD2. Trimming removed 5 bases from V and 6 bases from J; junction bases left unmatched: 4. The CDR3 totals 14 residues. Per germline, CDR1 MNHNY and CDR2 SVGAGI (reference sequence). CDR3 amino acids: CASSTSGRASEQYF. CDR3 nucleotides: TGTGCCAGCAGTACTAGCGGGAGGGCCTCCGAGCAGTACTTC.

The chain combines TRBV19 with TRBJ2-2; D is uncertain. The CDR3 runs 15 residues. Germline assignment: CDR1 LNHDA and CDR2 SQIVND (reference sequence). Trimming shortened V by 4 bases and J by 0 bases, and 9 bases separated the two germline ends. The CDR3 here is CASSTRLSNTGELFF. As DNA, the CDR3 is TGTGCCAGTAGTACCCGCTTGTCGAACACCGGGGAGCTGTTTTTT.

This chain joins TRBV30 and TRBJ1-5; D might be TRBD1 (5 bases). CDR3 length: 13 residues. Germline V gene lookup returns CDR1 GTSNPN and CDR2 SVGIG (reference sequence). V lost 1 base to trimming and J lost 8 bases, with 12 bases between them. The CDR3 nucleotides read TGTGCCTGGAGTGGGACACCGAAGGAGCCCCAGCATTTT. Translating gives CAWSGTPKEPQHF.

This chain links TRBV5-1 with TRBJ2-2, with TRBD2 matching 7 bases. The CDR3 has 16 residues. Germline V gene sequence: CDR1 SGHRS, CDR2 YFSETQ. V lost 0 bases to trimming and J lost 3 bases; unmatched junction nucleotides: 5. DNA for the CDR3: TGCGCCAGCAGCTTGGATCTTAGCGGGCACACCGGGGAGCTGTTTTTT. This sequence encodes CASSLDLSGHTGELFF.

The rearrangement joins TRBV18 to TRBJ2-5; TRBD1 agrees at 7 bases. The V and J ends lost 6 bases and 1 base, in that order; junction bases with no gene match: 8. The CDR3 covers 15 residues. Germline loops: CDR1 KGHSH, CDR2 LQKENI. The chain's CDR3 is CASSPNRDSQETQYF. As DNA, the CDR3 is TGTGCCAGCTCCCCCAACCGGGACAGCCAAGAGACCCAGTACTTC. The complete variable domain, with remaining parts taken from reference TRBV18 and TRBJ2-5, reads NAGVMQNPRHLVRRRGQEARLRCSPMKGHSHVYWYRQLPEEGLKFMVYLQKENIIDESGMPKERFSAEFPKEGPSILRIQQVVRGDSAAYFCASSPNRDSQETQYFGPGTRLLVL.

This chain links TRBV28 with TRBJ2-1; 9 positions match TRBD2. The junction had 7 bases not matched to a gene; V was cut back by 5 bases and J by 2 bases. Germline assignment: CDR1 MDHEN and CDR2 SYDVKM. This CDR3 is built from 16 residues. The CDR3 loop is CASSGGTSKAYNEQFF. Written as DNA, the CDR3 is TGTGCCAGCAGTGGAGGGACTAGCAAGGCCTACAATGAGCAGTTCTTC. The variable domain in full, with the rest retrieved from reference TRBV28 and TRBJ2-1, is DVKVTQSSRYLVKRTGEKVFLECVQDMDHENMFWYRQDPGLGLRLIYFSYDVKMKEKGDIPEGYSVSREKKERFSLILESASTNQTSMYLCASSGGTSKAYNEQFFGPGTRLTVL.

This chain connects TRBV5-1 to TRBJ2-1; D might be TRBD1 or TRBD2, each matching 5 bases. The CDR3 loop spans 14 amino acids. The V end lost 4 bases, the J end lost 7 bases, and 15 bases lay between the germline ends. Germline V lookup: CDR1 SGHRS, CDR2 YFSETQ. In DNA, the CDR3 is TGCGCCAGCAGCCCTGGGGGAGTGGAAAATGAGCAGTTCTTC. Amino acid sequence: CASSPGGVENEQFF. Drawing the rest from reference TRBV5-1 and TRBJ2-1, the complete variable domain is KAGVTQTPRYLIKTRGQQVTLSCSPISGHRSVSWYQQTPGQGLQFLFEYFSETQRNKGNFPGRFSGRQFSNSRSEMNVSTLELGDSALYLCASSPGGVENEQFFGPGTRLTVL.

This clone was picked up a small number of times. The rearrangement links TRBV18 to TRBJ2-7; maybe TRBD2 (6 bases). This CDR3 contains 14 residues. Trimming took 6 bases from V and 1 from J, leaving 13 bases between them. Per the germline V gene, CDR1 is KGHSH and CDR2 is LQKENI. CDR3 protein: CASSRGEKSYEQYF. The CDR3, as DNA: TGTGCCAGCTCGCGGGGCGAAAAATCCTACGAGCAGTACTTC.

On this clone itself: At the DNA level, this CDR3 is encoded by other sequences in the same sample as well. This chain joins TRBV30 and TRBJ1-5; D not resolved. The CDR3 has 13 amino acids. Germline lookup yields CDR1 GTSNPN and CDR2 SVGIG (reference sequence). Trimming stripped 1 base from V and 2 bases from J, with 6 bases between. CDR3 sequence (DNA): TGTGCCTGGAGTGCTCGGGGCAATCAGCCCCAGCATTTT. As protein: CAWSARGNQPQHF.

Concerning this clone itself: Other DNA sequences in this specimen translate into the identical CDR3. The chain is built from TRBV5-1 and TRBJ2-5; no definite D call. V dropped 4 bases and J dropped 4 bases, with 11 bases sitting between them. CDR3 length: 13 residues. Germline CDR1 reads SGHRS; CDR2 reads YFSETQ. The CDR3 is CASSPGSGETQYF. In DNA, the CDR3 is TGCGCCAGCAGCCCTGGGTCTGGAGAGACCCAGTACTTC.

This sequence joins TRBV21-1 and TRBJ1-1. TRBV21-1 counts as a pseudogene. The CDR3 has 16 amino acids. The CDR3: CASSLIVWGANTEAFF. CDR3 nucleotide sequence: TGTGCCAGCAGCTTGATAGTGTGGGGAGCGAACACTGAAGCTTTCTTT.

This chain connects TRBV18 to TRBJ2-7, with 9 bases lining up with TRBD2. Germline values: CDR1 KGHSH, CDR2 LQKENI. This CDR3 has 15 residues. With 2 bases clipped from V and 6 bases from J, the junction kept 8 bases outside the gene matches. The DNA of the CDR3 is TGTGCCAGCTCACCATTAGCGGGAGATGCCACCGAGCAGTACTTC. This sequence encodes CASSPLAGDATEQYF.

This chain links TRBV7-2 with TRBJ2-6; D remains ambiguous. The V and J ends lost 5 bases and 0 bases respectively, with 17 bases between them. The CDR3 has 18 residues. Per germline, CDR1 SGHTA and CDR2 FQGNSA. The CDR3 nucleotides read TGTGCCAGCAGCCCCCTCTCCCACAGAAACTCTGGGGCCAACGTCCTGACTTTC. It specifies CASSPLSHRNSGANVLTF.

The chain's CDR3 is CASAPGGGTINYGYTF. DNA of the CDR3: TGTGCCAGCGCTCCTGGTGGGGGAACGATTAACTATGGCTACACCTTC. The gene calls are TRBV28 and TRBJ1-2; D may be TRBD1 (5 bases). V shed 8 bases and J shed 1 base, with 20 bases lying between them. The germline gives CDR1 MDHEN, CDR2 SYDVKM. The CDR3 runs 16 residues.

The V call is TRBV28, the J call TRBJ2-5, with 7 bases matching TRBD2. V shed 4 bases, J shed 4 bases, and the junction held 12 bases outside the gene matches. Germline values: CDR1 MDHEN, CDR2 SYDVKM. The CDR3 extends over 16 amino acids. DNA for the CDR3: TGTGCCAGCAGTTCCCCGCGGGCGGGAGTGGGAGAGACCCAGTACTTC. Translation: CASSSPRAGVGETQYF.

The chain couples TRBV27 to TRBJ2-2; TRBD1 agrees at 8 bases. This CDR3 is 13 amino acids long. Germline CDR1 reads MNHEY; CDR2 reads SMNVEV (reference sequence). V dropped 0 bases and J dropped 11; count of bases not matched to a gene: 2. CDR3 sequence (DNA): TGTGCCAGCAGTTTATCCAGGGGGCAAGAGCTGTTTTTT. Its protein is CASSLSRGQELFF.

The genes are TRBV20-1 and TRBJ2-7; perhaps TRBD2 as D (6 bases). Trimming pared 4 bases from V and 2 bases from J, leaving 6 bases between. Germline V lookup: CDR1 DFQATT, CDR2 SNEGSKA (reference sequence). The CDR3 covers 11 residues. The CDR3 DNA follows: TGCAGTGCTACTAGCGCCTACGAGCAGTACTTC. Protein product: CSATSAYEQYF.

The chain is built from TRBV29-1 and TRBJ2-3; 7 bases match TRBD2. Trimming at V came to 4 bases and at J to 3 bases, leaving 7 bases not matched to a gene. The CDR3 extends over 14 amino acids. Germline lookup yields CDR1 SQVTM and CDR2 ANQGSEA. The CDR3 loop is CSVVGGSSTDTQYF. The CDR3 coding sequence is TGCAGCGTTGTGGGGGGGAGTAGTACAGATACGCAGTATTTT.

This sequence joins TRBV5-1 and TRBJ2-5, with 13 bases aligning to TRBD2. Germline trimming cut 4 bases from V and 0 bases from J; bases unmatched to any gene: 6. The CDR3 contains 17 residues. Germline V gives CDR1 SGHRS, CDR2 YFSETQ. This CDR3 reads CASSPGLAGPYQETQYF. The CDR3 DNA is TGCGCCAGCAGCCCGGGACTAGCGGGACCCTACCAAGAGACCCAGTACTTC.

V is TRBV11-1 and J is TRBJ1-1; D perhaps matches TRBD1 (5 bases). This CDR3 comprises 13 residues. Germline V gives CDR1 SGHAT, CDR2 FQDESV (reference sequence). The V end lost 5 bases, the J end lost 2 bases, and 9 bases lay between the germline ends. CDR3 region: CASSPQANTEAFF. CDR3 nucleotides: TGTGCCAGCAGCCCACAGGCTAACACTGAAGCTTTCTTT.

V usage is TRBV4-2 and J usage is TRBJ1-6; TRBD1 might be the D (5 bases). Trimming left V 4 bases short and J 5 bases short, with 15 bases between. The V gene's germline CDR1 is LGHNA and CDR2 YNFKEQ. This CDR3 contains 16 residues. CDR3 sequence (DNA): TGTGCCAGCAGCCGTCACGGGGGTTCGGATAATTCACCCCTCCACTTT. This codes for CASSRHGGSDNSPLHF.

The chain is built from TRBV19 and TRBJ2-5; 10 nucleotides line up with TRBD2. The germline V gene encodes CDR1 LNHDA and CDR2 SQIVND (reference sequence). This CDR3 region has 14 residues. With 9 bases clipped from V and 5 bases from J, the junction kept 9 bases outside the gene matches. The CDR3 sequence is CASYSGRFTETQYF. DNA for the CDR3: TGTGCCAGCTATAGCGGGAGGTTTACTGAGACCCAGTACTTC.

V gene TRBV5-1 combines with J gene TRBJ2-1; the match to TRBD1 covers 9 bases. Per germline, CDR1 SGHRS and CDR2 YFSETQ. This CDR3 region has 17 residues. The V and J ends lost 0 bases and 6 bases, in that order; junction bases with no gene match: 10. CDR3 sequence (DNA): TGCGCCAGCAGCTTGGCCCCCTACAGGGGGCTGCCCAATGAGCAGTTCTTC. This gives the protein CASSLAPYRGLPNEQFF.

The chain combines TRBV19 with TRBJ1-1; D ambiguous. This CDR3 has 14 residues. Trimming cost V 7 bases and J 2 bases, with 14 bases left between them. Germline assignment: CDR1 LNHDA and CDR2 SQIVND (reference sequence). CDR3 loop: CASTPGRKNTEAFF. In nucleotides, the CDR3 is TGTGCCAGTACACCGGGCAGAAAAAACACTGAAGCTTTCTTT. The variable domain in full, completed from reference TRBV19 and TRBJ1-1, reads DGGITQSPKYLFRKEGQNVTLSCEQNLNHDAMYWYRQDPGQGLRLIYYSQIVNDFQKGDIAEGYSVSREKKESFPLTVTSAQKNPTAFYLCASTPGRKNTEAFFGQGTRLTVV.

The chain combines TRBV5-4 with TRBJ1-1; D is undetermined. The CDR3 loop spans 15 amino acids. CDR1 is SGHNT, CDR2 YYREEE, per germline (reference sequence). The germline V and J ends were trimmed by 1 base and 2 bases, with 12 bases remaining between them. For the CDR3, the DNA is TGTGCCAGCAGCTTGAGGTTCCGAGGAAACACTGAAGCTTTCTTT. As protein: CASSLRFRGNTEAFF. The full variable domain, its missing parts supplied by reference TRBV5-4 and TRBJ1-1, is ETGVTQSPTHLIKTRGQQVTLRCSSQSGHNTVSWYQQALGQGPQFIFQYYREEENGRGNFPPRFSGLQFPNYSSELNVNALELDDSALYLCASSLRFRGNTEAFFGQGTRLTVV.

The V gene is TRBV5-1, the J gene TRBJ2-5, with D possibly TRBD1 on 6 matching bases. Germline CDR1 and CDR2: SGHRS and YFSETQ. Trimming took 0 bases from V and 5 from J, leaving 14 bases between them. The CDR3 is 15 amino acids. CDR3 nucleotides: TGCGCCAGCAGCTTGGAGCACAGGGATGGGGAGACCCAGTACTTC. It specifies CASSLEHRDGETQYF.

The chain joins TRBV19 to TRBJ1-5, with D possibly matching TRBD1 (6 bases). The CDR3 contains 16 residues. V lost 7 bases, J lost 1 base, and 17 bases lay in between. Germline V gene data show CDR1 as LNHDA and CDR2 as SQIVND (reference sequence). CDR3: CASMTYRENSNQPQHF. In DNA form, the CDR3 reads TGTGCCAGTATGACGTACAGGGAAAACAGCAATCAGCCCCAGCATTTT.

The CDR3 is CASSLDGQVGDEQYF. The DNA of the CDR3 is TGCGCCAGCAGCTTGGATGGACAGGTAGGGGACGAGCAGTACTTC. The genes are TRBV5-1 and TRBJ2-7; 7 bases are shared with TRBD1. This CDR3 has 15 residues. Germline V gene data show CDR1 as SGHRS and CDR2 as YFSETQ. V was clipped by 0 bases and J by 5 bases; unmatched bases: 8.

This chain joins TRBV28 and TRBJ1-4; 7 bases agree with TRBD1. This CDR3 is 17 amino acids long. Germline V gene lookup returns CDR1 MDHEN and CDR2 SYDVKM. J lost 0 bases, V lost 6 bases, and 10 bases had no gene match. In DNA, the CDR3 is TGTGCCAGCAGGACGGTGAGGGACAGCGCAACTAATGAAAAACTGTTTTTT. This translates into CASRTVRDSATNEKLFF.

This clone was detected only once. No conserved phenylalanine or tryptophan ends this CDR3, so it is likely a read error. The limits of the CDR3 on the DNA are not certain, so only TCRdb's listed CDR3 is given. V gene TRBV18 combines with J gene TRBJ1-2; the table gives TRBD1 as D, unverified against the DNA. From its first to its last residue, the CDR3 has 12 amino acids. Germline lookup yields CDR1 KGHSH and CDR2 LQKENI. CDR3 sequence: CASSETDSSPHI.

The chain combines TRBV12-5 with TRBJ1-1, with D perhaps TRBD1 (5 bases). Deletions cut 4 bases from V and 0 bases from J, with 9 bases between. The germline V gene has CDR1 LGHNT and CDR2 FRNRAP. The CDR3 spans 14 residues. The CDR3: CASGYGTVNTEAFF. CDR3 in DNA: TGTGCTAGTGGTTACGGGACGGTGAACACTGAAGCTTTCTTT.